What follows is one TCR beta chain and its context. This specimen comes from a study of blood T cell repertoires in COVID-19. Overall study context: The analysed material was cDNA or gDNA that came from T cells, B-cell-depleted T cells, or PBMCs.

Under the authors' procedure: Scientists estimated how many nucleated cells there were by amplifying reference gene primers. TCRdb keeps only in-frame clones here, not all; method: immunoSEQ multiplex PCR. For V, J and clone size, that table is used; D and trimming come from the DNA. Of around 290,000 clones in the sample, approximately 90% were seen once. The CDR3 loop spans 12 amino acids. Germline CDR1 is MNHEY and CDR2 is SVGAGI. Trimming took off 6 bases at V and 6 bases at J, with 9 bases between the two ends. The genes are TRBV6-5 and TRBJ2-1; D is possibly TRBD2 (7 bases). This sequence was found in a man aged 35-49 years with acute or convalescent COVID-19. The sequencing sample was made of peripheral blood. The chain's CDR3 is CASRGGGNEQFF. CDR3 DNA sequence: TGTGCCAGCAGGGGAGGGGGCAATGAGCAGTTCTTC.